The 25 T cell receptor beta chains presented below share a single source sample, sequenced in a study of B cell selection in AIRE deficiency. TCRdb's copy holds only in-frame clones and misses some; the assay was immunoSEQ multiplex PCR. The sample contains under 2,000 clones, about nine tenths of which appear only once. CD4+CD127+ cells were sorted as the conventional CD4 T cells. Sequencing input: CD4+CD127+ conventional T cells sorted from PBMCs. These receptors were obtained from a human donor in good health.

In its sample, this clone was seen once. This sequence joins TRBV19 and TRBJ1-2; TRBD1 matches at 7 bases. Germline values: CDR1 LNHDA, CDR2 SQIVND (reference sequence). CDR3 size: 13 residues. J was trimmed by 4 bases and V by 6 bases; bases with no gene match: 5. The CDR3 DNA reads TGTGCCAGTAGCGCTACAGGGGTCTATGGCTACACCTTC. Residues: CASSATGVYGYTF.

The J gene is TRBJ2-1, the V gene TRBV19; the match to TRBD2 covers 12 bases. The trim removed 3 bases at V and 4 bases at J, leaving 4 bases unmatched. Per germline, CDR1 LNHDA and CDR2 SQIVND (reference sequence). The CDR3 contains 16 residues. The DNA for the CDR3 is TGTGCCAGTAGTATCGGAACTAGCGGGAGGTACAATGAGCAGTTCTTC. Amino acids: CASSIGTSGRYNEQFF.

The CDR3 sequence: CASSLGLARQTQYF. The CDR3 DNA is TGTGCCAGCAGTCTTGGACTAGCGAGACAGACCCAGTACTTC. This rearrangement joins TRBV28 to TRBJ2-5; TRBD2 matches 9 bases. V lost 5 bases to trimming and J lost 6 bases; unmatched junction nucleotides: 7. CDR3 size: 14 residues. Germline CDR1 reads MDHEN; CDR2 reads SYDVKM.

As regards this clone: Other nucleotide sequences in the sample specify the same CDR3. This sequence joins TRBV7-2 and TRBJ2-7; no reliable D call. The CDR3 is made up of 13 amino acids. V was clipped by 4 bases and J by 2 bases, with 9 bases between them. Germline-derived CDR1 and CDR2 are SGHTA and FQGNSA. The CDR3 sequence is CASSWSLTYEQYF. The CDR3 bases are TGTGCCAGCAGCTGGTCCTTAACCTACGAGCAGTACTTC.

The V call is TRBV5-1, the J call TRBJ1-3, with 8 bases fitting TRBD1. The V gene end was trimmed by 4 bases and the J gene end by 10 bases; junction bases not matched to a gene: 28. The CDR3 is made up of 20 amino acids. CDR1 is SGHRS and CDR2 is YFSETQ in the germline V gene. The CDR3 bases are TGCGCCAGCAGCCCGGGAGTCCGGGGACAGGTCGGCCCCAAAAAACGAACCATATATTTT. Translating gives CASSPGVRGQVGPKKRTIYF.

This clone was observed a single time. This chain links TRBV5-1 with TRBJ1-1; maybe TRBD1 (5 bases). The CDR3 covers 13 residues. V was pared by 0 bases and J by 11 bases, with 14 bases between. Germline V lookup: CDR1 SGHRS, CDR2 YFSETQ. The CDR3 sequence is CASSLGGEGQAFF. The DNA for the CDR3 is TGCGCCAGCAGCTTGGGTGGTGAGGGGCAGGCTTTCTTT.

The CDR3 nucleotides are TGCGCCAGCAGCTTGGGGGGTAACACTGAAGCTTTCTTT. Its protein product is CASSLGGNTEAFF. The chain links TRBV5-1 to TRBJ1-1; no definite D call. The V gene lost 0 bases and the J gene lost 2 bases, with 5 bases spanning the gap. The CDR3 loop spans 13 amino acids. Germline CDR1 SGHRS, CDR2 YFSETQ.

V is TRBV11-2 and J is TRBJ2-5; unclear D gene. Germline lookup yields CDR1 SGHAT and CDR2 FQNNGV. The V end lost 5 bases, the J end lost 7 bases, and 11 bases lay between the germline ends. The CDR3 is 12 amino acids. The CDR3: CASSLPGGTQYF. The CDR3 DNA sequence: TGTGCCAGCAGCCTCCCGGGCGGGACCCAGTACTTC.

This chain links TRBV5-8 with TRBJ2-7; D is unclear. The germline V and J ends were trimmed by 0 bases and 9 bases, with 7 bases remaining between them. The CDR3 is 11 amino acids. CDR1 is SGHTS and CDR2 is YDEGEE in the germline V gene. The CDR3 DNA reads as TGTGCCAGCAGCTTGGGGGCCAGGCAGTACTTC. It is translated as CASSLGARQYF.

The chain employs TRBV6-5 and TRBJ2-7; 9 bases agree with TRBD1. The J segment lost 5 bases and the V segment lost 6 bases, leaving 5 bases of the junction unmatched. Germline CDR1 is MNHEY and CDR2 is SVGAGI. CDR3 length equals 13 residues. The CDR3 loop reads CASSRDRVDEQYF. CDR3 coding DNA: TGTGCCAGCAGCCGGGACAGGGTCGACGAGCAGTACTTC.

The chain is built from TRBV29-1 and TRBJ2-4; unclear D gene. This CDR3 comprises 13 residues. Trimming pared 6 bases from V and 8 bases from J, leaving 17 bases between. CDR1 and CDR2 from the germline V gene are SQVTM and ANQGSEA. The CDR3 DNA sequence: TGCAGCGTAAAAAATCCCCTCGGTGACATTCAGTACTTC. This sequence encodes CSVKNPLGDIQYF.

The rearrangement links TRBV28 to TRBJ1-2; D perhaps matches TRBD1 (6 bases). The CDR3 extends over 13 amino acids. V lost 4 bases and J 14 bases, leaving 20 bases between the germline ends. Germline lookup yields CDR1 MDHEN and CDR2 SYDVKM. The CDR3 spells CASSSGRRGSETF. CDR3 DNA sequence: TGTGCCAGCAGTTCCGGCCGCAGGGGATCTGAGACCTTC.

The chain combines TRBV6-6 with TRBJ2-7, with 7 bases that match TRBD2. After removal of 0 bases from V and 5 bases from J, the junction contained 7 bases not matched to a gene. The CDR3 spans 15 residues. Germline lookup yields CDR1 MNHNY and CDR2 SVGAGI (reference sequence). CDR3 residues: CASSYSPGTKNEQYF. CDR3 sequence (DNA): TGTGCCAGCAGTTACTCCCCCGGGACTAAGAACGAGCAGTACTTC.

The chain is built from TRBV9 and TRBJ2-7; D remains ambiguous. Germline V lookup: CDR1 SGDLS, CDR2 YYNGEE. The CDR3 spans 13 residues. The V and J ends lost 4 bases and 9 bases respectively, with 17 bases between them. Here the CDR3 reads CASSLGASSGQYF. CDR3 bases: TGTGCCAGCAGCCTGGGTGCGAGCTCGGGGCAGTACTTC.

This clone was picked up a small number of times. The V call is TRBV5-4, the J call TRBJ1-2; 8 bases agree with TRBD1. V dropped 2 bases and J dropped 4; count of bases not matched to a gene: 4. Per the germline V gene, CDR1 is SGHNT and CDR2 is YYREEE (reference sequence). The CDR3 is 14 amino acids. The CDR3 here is CASSLPGTGYGYTF. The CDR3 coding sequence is TGTGCCAGCAGCTTACCCGGGACAGGCTATGGCTACACCTTC.

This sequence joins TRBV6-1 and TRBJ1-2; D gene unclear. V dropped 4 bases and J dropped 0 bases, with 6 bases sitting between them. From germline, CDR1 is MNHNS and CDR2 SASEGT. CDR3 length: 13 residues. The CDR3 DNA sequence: TGTGCCAGCAGTGTGGCGGCTAACTATGGCTACACCTTC. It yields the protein CASSVAANYGYTF.

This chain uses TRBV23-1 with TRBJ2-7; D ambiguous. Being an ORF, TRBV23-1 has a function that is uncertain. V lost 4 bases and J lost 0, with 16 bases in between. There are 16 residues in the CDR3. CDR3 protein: CASSPDELHSSYEQYF. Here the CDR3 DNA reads TGCGCCAGCAGTCCTGATGAGCTTCATAGCTCCTACGAGCAGTACTTC.

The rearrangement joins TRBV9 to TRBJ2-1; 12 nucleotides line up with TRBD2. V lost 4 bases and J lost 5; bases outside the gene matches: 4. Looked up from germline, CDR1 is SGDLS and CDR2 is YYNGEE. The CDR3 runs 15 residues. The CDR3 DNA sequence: TGTGCCAGCAGCCCCCGGACTAGCGGGGACAATGAGCAGTTCTTC. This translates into CASSPRTSGDNEQFF.

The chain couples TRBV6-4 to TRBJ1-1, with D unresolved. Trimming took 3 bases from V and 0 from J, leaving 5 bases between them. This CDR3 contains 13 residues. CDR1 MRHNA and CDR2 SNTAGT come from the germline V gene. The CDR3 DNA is TGTGCCAGCAGTGATCACATGAACACTGAAGCTTTCTTT. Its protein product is CASSDHMNTEAFF.

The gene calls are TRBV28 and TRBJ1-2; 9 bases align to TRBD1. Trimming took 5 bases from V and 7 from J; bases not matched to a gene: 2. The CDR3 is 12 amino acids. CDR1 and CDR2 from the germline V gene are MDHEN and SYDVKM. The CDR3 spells CASSLTGGGYTF. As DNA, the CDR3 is TGTGCCAGCAGTCTGACAGGGGGTGGCTACACCTTC.

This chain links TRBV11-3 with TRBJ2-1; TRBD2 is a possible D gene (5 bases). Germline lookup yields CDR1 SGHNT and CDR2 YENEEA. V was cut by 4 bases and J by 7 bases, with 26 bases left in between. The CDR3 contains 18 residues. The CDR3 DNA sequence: TGTGCCAGCAGCTACGCTTTTGGGAGCTGGGATGTCGGGAATGAGCAGTTCTTC. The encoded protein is CASSYAFGSWDVGNEQFF.

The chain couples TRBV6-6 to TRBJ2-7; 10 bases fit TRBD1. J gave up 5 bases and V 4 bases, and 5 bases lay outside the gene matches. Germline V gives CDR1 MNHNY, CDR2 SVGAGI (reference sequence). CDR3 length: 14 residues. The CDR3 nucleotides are TGTGCCAGCAGTTTGGACAGGGGGGACCACGAGCAGTACTTC. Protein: CASSLDRGDHEQYF.

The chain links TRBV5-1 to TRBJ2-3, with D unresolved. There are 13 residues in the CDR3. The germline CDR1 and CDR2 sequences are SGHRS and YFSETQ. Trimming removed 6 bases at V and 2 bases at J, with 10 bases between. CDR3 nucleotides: TGCGCCAGCAAACTCCAAACCACAGATACGCAGTATTTT. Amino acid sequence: CASKLQTTDTQYF.

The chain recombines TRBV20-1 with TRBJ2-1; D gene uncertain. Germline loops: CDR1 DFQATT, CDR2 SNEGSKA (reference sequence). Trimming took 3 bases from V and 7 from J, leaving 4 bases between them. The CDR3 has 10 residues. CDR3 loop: CSASLNEQFF. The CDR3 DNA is TGCAGTGCTAGCCTGAATGAGCAGTTCTTC.

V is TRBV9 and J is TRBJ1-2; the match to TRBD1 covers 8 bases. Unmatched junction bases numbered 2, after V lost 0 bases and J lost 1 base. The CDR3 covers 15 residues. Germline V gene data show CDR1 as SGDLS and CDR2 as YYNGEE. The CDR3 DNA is TGTGCCAGCAGCGTAGCGACAGGGGTTAACTATGGCTACACCTTC. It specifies CASSVATGVNYGYTF.